The clone carrying this T cell receptor (beta chain) appeared many times. No antigen is known for it. The data derive from a study of naive and memory T cell subsets. Whole-study results and caveats: Activation and differentiation may alter RNA-based TCR counts.

CD4+ T cell IFNgamma after overnight CMV lysate exposure gave donor CMV status. Cells stained for CD3, CD4, CD8, CD45RA, CD27 and viability were sorted into four CD45RA/CD27 subsets. Germline loops: CDR1 SGHTA, CDR2 FQGTGA. The V gene lost 6 bases and the J gene lost 11 bases, with 14 bases spanning the gap. This CDR3 has 12 amino acids. Both TRBC1 and TRBC2 were covered by a beta constant-region primer of two equimolar oligonucleotides. The ligated cDNA underwent four PCR rounds using SP2 and nested alpha and beta constant-region primers. TCRdb re-analysed the UMI-ligation and nested PCR reads in MiXCR, keeping a single row per CDR3 protein. The profile shows around 90,000 distinct CDR3 sequences, roughly 7.3% of them singletons.

The sample was central memory CD4+ T cells from blood. This sequence joins TRBV7-3 and TRBJ2-1; D is uncertain. The receptor was isolated from a human donor in good health. CDR3 loop: CASSSSPGQQFF. The CDR3 DNA sequence: TGTGCCAGCAGTTCATCCCCCGGGCAGCAGTTCTTC.